The rows below give T cell receptor beta chains drawn from one sample of a study of cytomegalovirus exposure and HLA in healthy donors. The assay was immunoSEQ multiplex PCR, and TCRdb's table has in-frame clones only and misses some. The sample lists 90,000 to 150,000 clones; around three quarters were seen once. The specimen was PBMCs. Receptors originate from a female donor in good health and CMV-seronegative. The CDR3 runs from the conserved cysteine through the conserved F or W. Fields, in order: clone size, D gene, V gene, J gene, CDR3 DNA, CDR3 protein. D genes are given only for firm matches. Where a row states a size, it is once, few, many or the class of an expanded clone; other rows omit it.

.	TRBD2	TRBV7-6	TRBJ2-7	TGTGCCAGCAGCGTCAACCCGGGGGGGGCCCACGAGCAGTACTTC	CASSVNPGGAHEQYF
.	.	TRBV4-3	TRBJ2-1	TGCGCCAGCAGCCAAGATTTGCGGAATGAGCAGTTCTTC	CASSQDLRNEQFF
.	TRBD2	TRBV28	TRBJ2-3	TGTGCCAGCAATGGGGGTGGGGGGGGCACAGATACGCAGTATTTT	CASNGGGGGTDTQYF
.	.	TRBV6-1	TRBJ1-1	TGTGCCAGCCCTCTGCGCACTGAAGCTTTCTTT	CASPLRTEAFF
.	TRBD1	TRBV28	TRBJ2-1	TGTGCCAGCAGTTTATTGGACAGGGGGTATCATGAGCAGTTCTTC	CASSLLDRGYHEQFF
.	TRBD1	TRBV19	TRBJ1-4	TGTGCCAGTAGTATCAGGACAGGGAGTAAGGAAAAACTGTTTTTT	CASSIRTGSKEKLFF
.	TRBD2	TRBV6-5	TRBJ2-7	TGTGCCAGCACGGGGGGGGGCGAGCAGTACTTC	CASTGGGEQYF
.	TRBD1	TRBV7-2	TRBJ2-5	TGTGCCAGCAGCTTAGTTGACAGGGGGGGAGAGACCCAGTACTTC	CASSLVDRGGETQYF
.	.	TRBV25-1	TRBJ1-2	TGTGCCAGCAGTGATGTATATGGCTACACCTTC	CASSDVYGYTF
.	.	TRBV9	TRBJ2-5	TGTGCCCCCAGCGTACGGGGGGCAAAGACCCAGTACTTC	CAPSVRGAKTQYF
few	.	TRBV19	TRBJ1-2	TGTGCCAGTAGTTGGGGAGGGACCTATGGCTACACCTTC	CASSWGGTYGYTF
.	.	TRBV19	TRBJ1-5	TGTGCCAGTAGTCGGGAGAGCAATCAGCCCCAGCATTTT	CASSRESNQPQHF
.	.	TRBV5-4	TRBJ1-1	TGTGCCAGCAGCTTCCTCCAGGGCGGTAGGACTGAAGCTTTCTTT	CASSFLQGGRTEAFF
.	TRBD1	TRBV5-4	TRBJ1-2	TGTGCCAGCAGCTTGGTGGGACAGGGGTTTGGCTACACCTTC	CASSLVGQGFGYTF
.	TRBD2	TRBV10-2	TRBJ2-7	TGCGCCAGCAGGGCGGGGGGGGGCGGCTACGAGCAGTACTTC	CASRAGGGGYEQYF
.	.	TRBV4-3	TRBJ2-2	TGCGCCAGCAGCCAAGCCGCAGGGGCAGGGACCGGGGAGCTGTTTTTT	CASSQAAGAGTGELFF
.	.	TRBV9	TRBJ1-2	TGTGCCAGCAGCGTGGGCTCTGGTGGCTACACCTTC	CASSVGSGGYTF
.	.	TRBV6-5	TRBJ1-6	TGTGCCAGCAGCACAGGGAATAATTCACCCCTCCACTTT	CASSTGNNSPLHF
.	.	TRBV6-6	TRBJ1-1	TGTGCCAGCAGTTACCCGCTAGGTTCAGGGGACGGTGAAGCTTTCTTT	CASSYPLGSGDGEAFF
.	TRBD1	TRBV7-8	TRBJ2-7	TGTGCCAGCAGCTTAATCCAGGGGGCGATGGGGGACGAGCAGTACTTC	CASSLIQGAMGDEQYF
.	.	TRBV4-2	TRBJ2-7	TGTGCCAGCAGCCAAGACCAAACTCAAACCTACGAGCAGTACTTC	CASSQDQTQTYEQYF
.	TRBD1	TRBV11-2	TRBJ2-1	TGTGCCAGCAGTGGAGCCGGGACAGGGGGCGGGAATGAGCAGTTCTTC	CASSGAGTGGGNEQFF